This TCR beta chain was observed in a study of T cells in Graves' hyperthyroidism and ophthalmopathy (dated by TCRdb to 2018 to 2020). Some background on the complete study: Peripheral blood was collected at initial diagnosis, before any treatment. To identify distinguishing TCR V-J signatures, a discovery cohort of about a hundred patients was used, comprising some 45 with Graves' ophthalmopathy and some 57 with stable Graves' hyperthyroidism. Whether ophthalmopathy could be predicted prospectively was tested in an independent validation cohort made up of under 20 hyperthyroidism patients plus 17 patients who later progressed to ophthalmopathy. The approximately 95 discovery patients were divided at random into training and test sets in a 7:3 ratio. In about 6 Graves' hyperthyroidism patients, the study also compared T-cell repertoires from thyroid tissue with T-cell repertoires from blood. After blood sampling, hyperthyroidism patients were treated with methimazole at a starting dose of 30 mg daily, and ophthalmopathy patients were treated with high-dose intravenous methylprednisolone. The paper describes TCR Vbeta CDR3 sequencing of 120 to 150 peripheral blood samples, made up of 43 ophthalmopathy patients, roughly 72 hyperthyroidism patients and some 17 progressor patients. The paper's findings and limits, for the study overall: Most expanded thyroid clonotypes (frequency above 0.001) were also detected in blood, suggesting blood repertoires may reflect thyroid immune responses. A 13 V-J signature model separated ophthalmopathy from stable hyperthyroidism, with approximately 87% sensitivity and about 81% specificity in cross-validation and 80%/75% in testing. In validation, the model predicted progression to ophthalmopathy a median of about 6.8 months before onset, with approximately 68% sensitivity and roughly 79% specificity. No statistical method was used to fix the sample size in advance, and group allocation was not hidden from the investigators.

The TCR beta CDR3 regions were amplified from the RNA transcripts. The first round of RT-PCR for the TCR CDR3 was performed with the HTBI primer set and the Qiagen OneStep RT-PCR kit. A second multiplex PCR round built the libraries, followed by size selection and purification. Sequencing of the libraries was done on an Illumina HiSeq2000 using paired-end 100 bp reads. As for the authors' bioinformatics: SOAPnuke was used to process the raw data, with reads discarded if the reads contained adapters or uncalled bases, had a mean Phred below 15, or lacked an exact constant-primer or identifier match. COPE v1.2.5 was used to merge high-quality paired reads, and clonotypes were defined as unique nucleotide sequences. MiTCR v1.1 was used to align the clonotypes against IMGT TRBV, TRBD and TRBJ reference segments. The analysis was restricted to V-J combinations with a frequency above 0.0001, which together covered just over 99% of the repertoires. The TCS score was defined as the ratio of F50 (clonal expansion) to E x V (chaos), calculated using BLOSUM62-based TCRdist between CDR3 peptides within each V-J. Welch's t-statistics and random forest reduced 450 to 600 V-J features to fewer than 15, which were used in a naive Bayes classifier (R e1071). In TCRdb, the public reads were trimmed at Q25 with fastp and aligned with MiXCR, with productive beta chains retained. Identical CDR3 protein sequences are pooled into one entry, listed with their most common genes and DNA. For this entry, the V and J calls and clone size follow TCRdb and not the study's own pipeline. This sample holds fewer than 800,000 distinct CDR3 sequences; roughly 15% were observed only once. The ten largest clones add up to approximately 8.4% of the sample.

Reading from cysteine to phenylalanine, the CDR3 counts 14 amino acids. Just CDR3 DNA is preserved here, 42 bases in frame from base 1. Per the germline V gene, SNHLY is the CDR1 and FYNNEI is the CDR2. Ends trimmed: V by 8 bases, J by 8 bases; bases unmatched to a gene: 6. At least ten counts were recorded for this clonotype. No cognate antigen has been identified for it. The input lacks base qualities; no much larger clone sits a single base away. Stable Graves' hyperthyroidism was defined as no progression to ophthalmopathy during 18 months of follow-up. Hyperthyroidism patients were newly diagnosed, had a disease duration of under 2 months, and were aged 18 to 65 years. Exclusion was applied to patients with uncontrolled infections, other autoimmune diseases, pregnancy or lactation. Clinical symptoms, serum thyroxine and TRAb, thyroid ultrasound, and orbital computed tomography formed the basis for the diagnoses. Ficoll-Paque density gradient centrifugation was used to isolate PBMCs from under 11 ml of fresh peripheral blood. Total RNA was extracted using Trizol reagent, and RNA quality was assessed on an Agilent 2100 Bioanalyzer.

The rearranged chain carries TRBV2 and TRBJ2-1; 13 central nucleotides agree with TRBD2. The sample was blood. The TCR comes from a man aged 18 to 29 with Graves' hyperthyroidism. The CDR3 reads CASLGTSGTHEQFF. The DNA sequence follows: TGTGCCAGCCTTGGGACTAGCGGGACTCATGAGCAGTTCTTC.